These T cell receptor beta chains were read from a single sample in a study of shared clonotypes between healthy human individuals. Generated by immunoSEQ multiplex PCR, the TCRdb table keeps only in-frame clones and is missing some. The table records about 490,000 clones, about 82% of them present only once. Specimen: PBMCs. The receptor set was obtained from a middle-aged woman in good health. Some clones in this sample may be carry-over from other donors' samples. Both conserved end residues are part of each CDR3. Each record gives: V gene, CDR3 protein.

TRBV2 CASSPGTGETQYF
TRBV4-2 CASSQDPAGLAGKETQYF
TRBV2 CASSEGGYEYEQYF
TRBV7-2 CASSFLDIQYF
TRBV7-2 CASSLGPGGPYEQYF
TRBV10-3 CAINQGQQETQYF
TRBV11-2 CASSLAGYGYTF
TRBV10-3 CAISTGTGTSNQPQHF
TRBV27 CASSPTGPSYEQYF
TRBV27 CASSLLGRGSPLHF
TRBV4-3 CASSQGGQGDLEQFF
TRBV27 CASGARTVTDTQYF
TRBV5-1 CASSSRARGTEAFF
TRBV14 CASSAGTGKYEQYF
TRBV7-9 CASSLVLAAAFNEQFF
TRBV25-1 CASTSTGGYYEKLFF
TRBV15 CATSRKGQGIYGYTF
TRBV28 CASSLGRGQPQHF
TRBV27 CASSLRDSYFTGELFF
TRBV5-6 CASSQGLANTGELFF
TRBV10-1 CASSDALAGGLSYNEQFF
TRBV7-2 CASSLASLPHEEQYF
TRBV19 CASSTGTGGFGYTF
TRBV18 CASSPYQETQYF
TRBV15 CATSRDTLGGGETQYF
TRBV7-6 CASSLPQLGQETQYF
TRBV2 CASRRDSRIGELFF
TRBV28 CATSSGRAGADTQYF